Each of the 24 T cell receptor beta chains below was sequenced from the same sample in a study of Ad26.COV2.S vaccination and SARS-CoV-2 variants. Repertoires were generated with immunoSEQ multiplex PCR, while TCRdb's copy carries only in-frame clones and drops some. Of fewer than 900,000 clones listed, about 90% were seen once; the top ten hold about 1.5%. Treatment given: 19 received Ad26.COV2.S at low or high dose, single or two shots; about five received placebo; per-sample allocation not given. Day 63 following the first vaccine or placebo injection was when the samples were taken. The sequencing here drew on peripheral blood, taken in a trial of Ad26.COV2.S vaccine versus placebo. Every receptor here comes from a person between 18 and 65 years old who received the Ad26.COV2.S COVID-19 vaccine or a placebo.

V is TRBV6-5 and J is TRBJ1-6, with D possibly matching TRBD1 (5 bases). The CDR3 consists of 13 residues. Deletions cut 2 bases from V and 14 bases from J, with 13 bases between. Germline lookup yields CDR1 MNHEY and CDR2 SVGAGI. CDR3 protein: CASSYTKGKSLHF. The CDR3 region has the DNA TGTGCCAGCAGTTACACTAAGGGGAAATCCCTCCACTTT.

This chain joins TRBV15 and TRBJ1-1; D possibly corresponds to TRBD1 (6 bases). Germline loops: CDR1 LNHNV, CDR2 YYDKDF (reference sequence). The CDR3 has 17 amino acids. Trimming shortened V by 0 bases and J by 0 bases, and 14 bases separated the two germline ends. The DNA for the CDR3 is TGTGCCACCAGCAGAGATTATACGGGACAAATGAACACTGAAGCTTTCTTT. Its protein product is CATSRDYTGQMNTEAFF.

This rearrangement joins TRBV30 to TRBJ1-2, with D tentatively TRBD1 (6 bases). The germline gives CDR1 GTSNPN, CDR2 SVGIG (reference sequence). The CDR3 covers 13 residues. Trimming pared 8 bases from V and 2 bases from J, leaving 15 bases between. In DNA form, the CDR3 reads TGTGCCGGCTGGGGGGGCTTGAACTATGGCTACACCTTC. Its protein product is CAGWGGLNYGYTF.

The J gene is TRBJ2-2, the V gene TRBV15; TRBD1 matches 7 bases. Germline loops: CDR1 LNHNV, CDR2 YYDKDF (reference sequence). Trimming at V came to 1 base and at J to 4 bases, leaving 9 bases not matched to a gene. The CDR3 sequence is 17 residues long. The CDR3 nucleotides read TGTGCCACCAGCAGAGGAGATGGGACAGAAGTCACCGGGGAGCTGTTTTTT. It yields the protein CATSRGDGTEVTGELFF.

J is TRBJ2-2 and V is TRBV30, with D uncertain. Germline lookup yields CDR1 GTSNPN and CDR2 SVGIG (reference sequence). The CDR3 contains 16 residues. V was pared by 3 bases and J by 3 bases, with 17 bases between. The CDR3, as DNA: TGTGCCTGGAGCCTCTACGGGTGGACGGACACCGGGGAGCTGTTTTTT. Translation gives CAWSLYGWTDTGELFF.

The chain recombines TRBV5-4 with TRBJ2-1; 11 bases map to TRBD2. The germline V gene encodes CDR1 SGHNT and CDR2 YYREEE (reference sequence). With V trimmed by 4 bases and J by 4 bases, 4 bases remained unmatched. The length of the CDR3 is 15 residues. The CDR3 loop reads CASSQGLAEYNEQFF. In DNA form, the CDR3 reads TGTGCCAGCAGCCAGGGACTAGCGGAGTACAATGAGCAGTTCTTC.

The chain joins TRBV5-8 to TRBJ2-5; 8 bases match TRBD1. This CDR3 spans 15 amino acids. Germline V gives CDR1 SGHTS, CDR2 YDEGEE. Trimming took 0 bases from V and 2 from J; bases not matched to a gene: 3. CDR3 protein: CASSLAGTGQETQYF. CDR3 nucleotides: TGTGCCAGCAGCTTGGCCGGGACAGGACAAGAGACCCAGTACTTC.

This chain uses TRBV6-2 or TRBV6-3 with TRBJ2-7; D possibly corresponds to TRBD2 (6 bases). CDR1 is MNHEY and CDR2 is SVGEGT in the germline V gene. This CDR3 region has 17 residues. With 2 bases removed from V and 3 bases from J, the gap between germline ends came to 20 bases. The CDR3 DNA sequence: TGTGCCAGCAGTTACCCCATGTGGCGGGGCGGAAACTACGAGCAGTACTTC. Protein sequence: CASSYPMWRGGNYEQYF.

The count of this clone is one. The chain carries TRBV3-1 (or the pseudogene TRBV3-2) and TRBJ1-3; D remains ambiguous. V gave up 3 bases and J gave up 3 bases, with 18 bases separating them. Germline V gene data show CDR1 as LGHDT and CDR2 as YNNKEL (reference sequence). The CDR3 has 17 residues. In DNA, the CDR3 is TGTGCCAGCAGCCAGGTGAAGGGTGCCGCGGGTGGAAACACCATATATTTT. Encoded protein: CASSQVKGAAGGNTIYF.

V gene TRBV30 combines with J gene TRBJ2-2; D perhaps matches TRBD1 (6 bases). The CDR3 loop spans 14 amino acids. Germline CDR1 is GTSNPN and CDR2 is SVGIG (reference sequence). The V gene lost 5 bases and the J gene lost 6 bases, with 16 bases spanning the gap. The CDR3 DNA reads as TGTGCCTGGGCTAGGGGGTTGCGGGCCGGGGAGCTGTTTTTT. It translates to CAWARGLRAGELFF.

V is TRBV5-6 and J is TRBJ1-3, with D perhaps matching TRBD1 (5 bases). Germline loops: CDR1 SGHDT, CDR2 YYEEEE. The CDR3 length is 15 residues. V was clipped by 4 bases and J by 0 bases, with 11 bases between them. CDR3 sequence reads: CASSPGHSSGNTIYF. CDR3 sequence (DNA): TGTGCCAGCAGCCCAGGACACAGCTCTGGAAACACCATATATTTT.

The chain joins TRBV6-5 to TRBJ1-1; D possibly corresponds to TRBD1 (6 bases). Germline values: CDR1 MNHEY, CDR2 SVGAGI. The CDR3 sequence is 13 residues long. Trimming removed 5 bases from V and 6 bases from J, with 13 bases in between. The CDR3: CASSRGDIAEAFF. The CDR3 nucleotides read TGTGCCAGCAGTCGAGGGGACATCGCTGAAGCTTTCTTT.

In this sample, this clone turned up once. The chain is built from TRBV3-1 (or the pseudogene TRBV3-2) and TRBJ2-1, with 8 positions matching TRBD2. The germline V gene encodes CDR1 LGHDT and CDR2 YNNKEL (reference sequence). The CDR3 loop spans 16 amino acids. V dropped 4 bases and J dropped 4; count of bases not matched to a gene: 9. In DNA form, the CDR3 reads TGTGCCAGCAGCCTTGTTGGGCGGGGGGTATACAATGAGCAGTTCTTC. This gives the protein CASSLVGRGVYNEQFF.

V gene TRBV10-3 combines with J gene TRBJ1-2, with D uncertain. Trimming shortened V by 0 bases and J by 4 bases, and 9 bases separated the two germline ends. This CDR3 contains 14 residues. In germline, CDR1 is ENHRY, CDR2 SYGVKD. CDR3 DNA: TGTGCCATCAGTGAGTCGAGCGGGATCTATGGCTACACCTTC. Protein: CAISESSGIYGYTF.

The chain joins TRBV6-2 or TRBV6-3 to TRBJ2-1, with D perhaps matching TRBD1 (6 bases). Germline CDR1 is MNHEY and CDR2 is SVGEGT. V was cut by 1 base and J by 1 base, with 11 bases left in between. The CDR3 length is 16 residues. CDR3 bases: TGTGCCAGCAGTTACTTACAGGGCGGGTCCTACAATGAGCAGTTCTTC. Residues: CASSYLQGGSYNEQFF.

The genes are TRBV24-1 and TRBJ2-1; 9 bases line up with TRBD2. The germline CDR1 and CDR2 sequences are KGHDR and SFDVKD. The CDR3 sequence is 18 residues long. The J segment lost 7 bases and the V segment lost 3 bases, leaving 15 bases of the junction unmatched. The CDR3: CATSDPPSGRGGTNEQFF. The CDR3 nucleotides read TGTGCCACCAGTGATCCCCCGTCGGGGCGGGGGGGGACTAATGAGCAGTTCTTC.

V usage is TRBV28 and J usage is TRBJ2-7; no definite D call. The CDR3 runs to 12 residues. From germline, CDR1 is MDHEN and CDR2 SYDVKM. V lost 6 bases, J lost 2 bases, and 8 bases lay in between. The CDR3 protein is CASSLAPYEQYF. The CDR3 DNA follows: TGTGCCAGCAGCCTGGCCCCCTACGAGCAGTACTTC.

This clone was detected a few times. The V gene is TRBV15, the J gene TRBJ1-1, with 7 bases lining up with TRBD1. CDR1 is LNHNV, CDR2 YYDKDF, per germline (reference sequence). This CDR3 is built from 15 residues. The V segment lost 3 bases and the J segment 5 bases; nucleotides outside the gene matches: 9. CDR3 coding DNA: TGTGCCACCAGCAGGTTCGGGACAGAGGATACTGAAGCTTTCTTT. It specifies CATSRFGTEDTEAFF.

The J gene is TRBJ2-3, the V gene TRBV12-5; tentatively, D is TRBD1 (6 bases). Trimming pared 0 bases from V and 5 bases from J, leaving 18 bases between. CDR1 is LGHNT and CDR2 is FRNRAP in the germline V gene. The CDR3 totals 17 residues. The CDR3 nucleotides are TGTGCTAGTGGTTTGGTATGGACAGCCGGTCGGGGAGATACGCAGTATTTT. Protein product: CASGLVWTAGRGDTQYF.

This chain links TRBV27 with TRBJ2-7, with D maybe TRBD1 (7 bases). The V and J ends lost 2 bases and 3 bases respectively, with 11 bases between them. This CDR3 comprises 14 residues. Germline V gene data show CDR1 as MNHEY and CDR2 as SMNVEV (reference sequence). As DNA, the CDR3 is TGTGCCAGCAGTTTAGGCGGGACAGACTACGAGCAGTACTTC. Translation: CASSLGGTDYEQYF.

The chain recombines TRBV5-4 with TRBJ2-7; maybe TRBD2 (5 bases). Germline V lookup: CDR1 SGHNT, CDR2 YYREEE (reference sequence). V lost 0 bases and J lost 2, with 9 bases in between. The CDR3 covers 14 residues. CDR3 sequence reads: CASSLERTPYEQYF. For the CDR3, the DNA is TGTGCCAGCAGCTTGGAGCGGACCCCCTACGAGCAGTACTTC. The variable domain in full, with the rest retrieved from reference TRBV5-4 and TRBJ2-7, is ETGVTQSPTHLIKTRGQQVTLRCSSQSGHNTVSWYQQALGQGPQFIFQYYREEENGRGNFPPRFSGLQFPNYSSELNVNALELDDSALYLCASSLERTPYEQYFGPGTRLTVT.

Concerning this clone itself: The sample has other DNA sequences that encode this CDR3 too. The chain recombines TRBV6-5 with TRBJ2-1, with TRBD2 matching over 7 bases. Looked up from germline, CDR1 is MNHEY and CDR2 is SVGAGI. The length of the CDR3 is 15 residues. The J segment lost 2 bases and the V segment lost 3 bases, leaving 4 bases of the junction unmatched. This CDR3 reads CASSYGGGPYNEQFF. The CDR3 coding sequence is TGTGCCAGCAGTTATGGGGGAGGGCCCTACAATGAGCAGTTCTTC.

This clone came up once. The CDR3 sequence: CASSMTGASMYEQYF. DNA for the CDR3: TGCGCCAGCAGCATGACAGGGGCTAGCATGTACGAGCAGTACTTC. The V call is TRBV5-1, the J call TRBJ2-7, with 8 bases matching TRBD1. Trimming at V came to 4 bases and at J to 4 bases, leaving 10 bases not matched to a gene. The CDR3 contains 15 residues. CDR1 is SGHRS and CDR2 is YFSETQ in the germline V gene.

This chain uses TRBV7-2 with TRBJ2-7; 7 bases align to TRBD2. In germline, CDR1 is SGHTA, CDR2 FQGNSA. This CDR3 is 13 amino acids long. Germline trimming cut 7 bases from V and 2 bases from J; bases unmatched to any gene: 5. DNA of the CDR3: TGTGCCAGCACCCTTAGCGGGCCCTACGAGCAGTACTTC. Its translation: CASTLSGPYEQYF.